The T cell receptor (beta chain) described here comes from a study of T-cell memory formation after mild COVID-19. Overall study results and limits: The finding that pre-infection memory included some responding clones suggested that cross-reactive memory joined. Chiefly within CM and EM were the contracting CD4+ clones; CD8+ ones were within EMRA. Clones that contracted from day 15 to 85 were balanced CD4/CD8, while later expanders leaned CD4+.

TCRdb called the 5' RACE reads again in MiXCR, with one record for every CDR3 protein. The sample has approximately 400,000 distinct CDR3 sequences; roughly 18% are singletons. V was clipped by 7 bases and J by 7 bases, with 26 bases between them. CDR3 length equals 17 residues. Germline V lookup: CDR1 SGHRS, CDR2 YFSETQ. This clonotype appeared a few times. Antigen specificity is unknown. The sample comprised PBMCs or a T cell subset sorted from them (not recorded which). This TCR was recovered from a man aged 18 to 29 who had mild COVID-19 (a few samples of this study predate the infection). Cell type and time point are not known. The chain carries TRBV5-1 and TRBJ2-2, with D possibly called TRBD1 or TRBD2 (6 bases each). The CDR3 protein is CASHPGRRGLLVGELFF. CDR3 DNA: TGCGCCAGCCATCCGGGACGCCGGGGGCTCCTTGTCGGGGAGCTGTTTTTT.